This T cell receptor (beta chain) appears in the sequencing data of a study of T cell changes during pregnancy in multiple sclerosis. The germline gives CDR1 SQVTM, CDR2 ANQGSEA. Trimming stripped 6 bases from V and 3 bases from J, with 6 bases between. This CDR3 contains 11 residues. Sequencing used immunoSEQ multiplex PCR; TCRdb keeps in-frame clones, though not all of them. In the table there are roughly 86,000 clones, about 92% of which are singletons. The origin of this receptor is a female donor with multiple sclerosis, enrolled in a pregnancy study. Material: peripheral blood, obtained in the first trimester of pregnancy. The chain couples TRBV29-1 to TRBJ2-1; D might be TRBD2 (5 bases). CDR3 region: CSVEDYNEQFF. The DNA of the CDR3 is TGCAGCGTGGAGGACTACAATGAGCAGTTCTTC.